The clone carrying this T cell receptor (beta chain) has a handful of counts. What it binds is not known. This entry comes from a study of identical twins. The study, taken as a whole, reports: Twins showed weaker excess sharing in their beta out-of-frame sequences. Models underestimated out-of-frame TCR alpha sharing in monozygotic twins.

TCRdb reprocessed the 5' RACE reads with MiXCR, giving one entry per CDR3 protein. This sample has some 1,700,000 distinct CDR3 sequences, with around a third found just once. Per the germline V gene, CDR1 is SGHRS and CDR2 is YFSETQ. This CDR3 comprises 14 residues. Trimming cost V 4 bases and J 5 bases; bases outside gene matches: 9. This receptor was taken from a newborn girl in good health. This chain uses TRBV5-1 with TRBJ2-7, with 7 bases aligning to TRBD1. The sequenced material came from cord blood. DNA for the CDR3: TGCGCCAGCAGCCCGGGACAGTCCTTCCACGAGCAGTACTTC. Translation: CASSPGQSFHEQYF.